This T cell receptor beta chain is from a study of metastatic and nonmetastatic thyroid tumors. TCRdb re-processed the PCR reads through MiXCR. The sample carries around 18,000 clones, around 33% recorded once. No treatment of any kind had been given to any patient before thyroid surgery. From germline, CDR1 is SEHNR and CDR2 FQNEAQ (reference sequence). The CDR3 loop spans 16 amino acids. V was shortened by 5 bases and J by 0 bases, with 17 bases between the two germline ends. In this sample, this clone is large. The material sequenced was tumor tissue. This clonotype originated in a male donor with papillary thyroid cancer or a benign thyroid nodule (not recorded which). Some clones in this sample may be carry-over from other donors' samples. J is TRBJ2-7 and V is TRBV7-9; D is uncertain. In DNA form, the CDR3 reads TGTGCCAGCAGCCCCCCCGAGGCAGGCCTCTCCTACGAGCAGTACTTC. Translating gives CASSPPEAGLSYEQYF. The full variable domain, completed using reference TRBV7-9 and TRBJ2-7, is DTGVSQNPRHKITKRGQNVTFRCDPISEHNRLYWYRQTLGQGPEFLTYFQNEAQLEKSRLLSDRFSAERPKGSFSTLEIQRTEQGDSAMYLCASSPPEAGLSYEQYFGPGTRLTVT.